This T cell receptor (beta chain) was profiled in a study of a mutant IDH1 vaccine in newly diagnosed glioma. Study background: Antecedent treatment encompassed radiotherapy, temozolomide, or their combination; the majority received both.

General study results and limits: There seemed to be no relation between pseudoprogression and changes in top peripheral T cell clonotypes.

This clone was seen more than once but under ten times. Its antigen is still unknown. CDR1 and CDR2 (germline): MGHDK, SYGVNS. This CDR3 has 15 amino acids. With 1 base removed from V and 7 bases from J, the gap between germline ends came to 13 bases. This sample's time point: baseline, week 1 (first vaccination visit). As for treatment: pre-vaccination baseline after standard-of-care therapy. Astrocytomas that were new, WHO grade 3 or 4, IDH1-mutant and ATRX-lost were present in the donors. Some clones are missing from TCRdb's copy, which holds only in-frame ones; the method was immunoSEQ multiplex PCR. The table records tens of thousands of clones, around nine tenths of them present only once.

The sequence was collected from a woman in her forties with glioma. The material was PBMCs, obtained from a glioma patient treated with radiotherapy, temozolomide or both. The J gene is TRBJ2-2, the V gene TRBV25-1; a possible D gene is TRBD2 (5 bases). CDR3 sequence reads: CASSESLLVGGELFF. For the CDR3, the DNA is TGTGCCAGCAGTGAATCGTTACTAGTCGGCGGGGAGCTGTTTTTT.